Described below is a single T cell receptor (beta chain) sequence and its context. What it recognizes is unknown. The source of the sample is a study of identical twins. Trimming cost V 5 bases and J 3 bases, with 20 bases left between them. This CDR3 spans 16 amino acids. CDR1 SGHTA and CDR2 FQGNSA come from the germline V gene. The study, taken as a whole, reports: Models underpredicted monozygotic twin sharing of out-of-frame TCR alpha. For zero-insertion analyses, partial confounding could come from invariant MAIT and iNKT cells.

TCRdb itself ran the 5' RACE reads through MiXCR, one entry per CDR3 protein. The sample carries just over 450,000 distinct CDR3 sequences, 14% recorded once. A further study also used this sample, focusing on yellow fever vaccine responses in identical twins.

The rearrangement uses TRBV7-2 and TRBJ2-7, with D perhaps given as TRBD1 or TRBD2 (5 bases each). Sequencing was done on a sample of CD4+ T cells sorted from blood. The receptor comes from a woman between 18 and 30 years old in good health. The CDR3 DNA reads TGTGCCAGCAGCGGAACTCGAGGGGTAGCCCTCTACGAGCAGTACTTC. It yields the protein CASSGTRGVALYEQYF.